This T cell receptor (beta chain) was identified during a study of OX40 agonist ivuxolimab in advanced cancers. Overall study context: An agonistic human IgG2 monoclonal antibody against OX40 (CD134) was given. Among those enrolled, mean age was roughly 62 years (range about 23 to 90) and 82.7% were male. Whole-study results and caveats: The expanded peripheral T cells' antigen specificity was not determined. Among T cells, CD8+ cells averaged more expanded clones than CD4+ cells.

The method was immunoSEQ multiplex PCR; TCRdb's version includes in-frame clones alone and lacks a portion of them. Of 70,000 or so clones in the sample, approximately 85% are singletons; the top ten hold roughly 15%. CDR3 length: 15 residues. V dropped 2 bases and J dropped 5; count of bases not matched to a gene: 3. CDR1 is SGHAT, CDR2 FQNNGV, per germline. A word on this clone: The antigen is undetermined.

The sample here was CD4+ or CD8+ T cells sorted from blood, taken in a trial of the OX40 agonist ivuxolimab. The origin of this receptor is an adult with an advanced solid tumor such as melanoma, head and neck, liver or kidney cancer. This chain joins TRBV11-2 and TRBJ2-5, with 12 bases identical to TRBD2. This CDR3 reads CASSLLAGGEETQYF. The CDR3 coding sequence is TGTGCCAGCAGCTTACTAGCGGGAGGGGAGGAGACCCAGTACTTC.